This T cell receptor (beta chain) was documented in a study of cytomegalovirus exposure and HLA in healthy donors. With 60 Vbeta and 13 Jbeta primers, the PCR was carried out. The table came from immunoSEQ multiplex PCR; TCRdb's copy has only in-frame clones and leaves some out. The repertoire holds fewer than 250,000 clones, with 70% to 90% as singletons. J lost 4 bases, V lost 3 bases, and 2 bases had no gene match. Germline assignment: CDR1 SGHTA and CDR2 FQGNSA. This CDR3 has 13 residues. Sequencing was done on a sample of PBMCs. The clonotype originates from a man aged 30 to 39 in good health and CMV-seronegative. The chain combines TRBV7-2 with TRBJ2-7, with 8 bases that match TRBD1. The CDR3 sequence: CASSFWDRYEQYF. The CDR3 coding sequence is TGTGCCAGCAGCTTTTGGGACAGGTACGAGCAGTACTTC.